This T cell receptor (beta chain) was recovered during a study of regulatory T cells in long-lasting Graves disease. Study as a whole: Positivity for TSH receptor antibodies plus over 5 years of antithyroid drugs meant persistent Graves' disease.

Time point here: persistent/refractory GD, antithyroid drugs over 5 years with positive TRAb. RNA from PBMCs was the source of the TCR library. In each case, Graves' disease was diagnosed per American Thyroid Association guidelines. From germline, CDR1 is DFQATT and CDR2 SNEGSKA (reference sequence). The CDR3 spans 15 residues. A word on this clonotype: Just one base apart from a much larger clone, this may be a read error.

Through Arm-PCR of CDR3 regions and iRepertoire HTBI primers, TCR beta libraries were built. From the multiplex PCR reads, TCRdb called clonotypes with MiXCR, one entry per CDR3 protein. The sample includes about 460,000 distinct CDR3 sequences, roughly 23% of them seen just once. This chain joins TRBV20-1 and TRBJ1-1; a possible D gene is TRBD1 (5 bases). Sequences were derived from peripheral blood mononuclear cells (PBMCs), sampled when the disease was refractory, from a patient treated with antithyroid drugs. The TCR comes from a female donor with Graves disease. The CDR3 reads CSASGGTSTVAEALF. CDR3 DNA: TGCAGTGCTTCCGGGGGAACGTCGACCGTCGCTGAAGCTCTCTTT.